The clone carrying this T cell receptor beta chain was detected only once. What it recognizes is unknown. Germline loops: CDR1 MDHEN, CDR2 SYDVKM. The CDR3 has 18 amino acids. The J segment lost 2 bases and the V segment lost 3 bases, leaving 10 bases of the junction unmatched. These data come from a study of T cells in pancreatic ductal adenocarcinoma. Study-level points and caveats: Tumor and blood clonality did not differ significantly, about 0.1 versus 0.07. Tumors hold more CD45RO+ effector T cells, which may bias toward lower diversity. The resected pancreatic cancer cohort was biased toward the minority with early-stage disease. Unique clonotypes were 8 to 10-fold more numerous in blood than in tumor.

Selected pancreatic ductal adenocarcinoma patients had undergone surgery without neoadjuvant therapy. Only in-frame clones appear in the TCRdb table, and some are missing; sequencing was by immunoSEQ multiplex PCR. In the table there are around 94,000 clones, nearly 95% of which are singletons. The sequence came from a human donor with pancreatic ductal adenocarcinoma. The V and J genes are TRBV28 and TRBJ2-5; 12 bases line up with TRBD1. Sequenced input: PBMCs. CDR3 protein: CASSFQAGTGGAQETQYF. Here the CDR3 DNA reads TGTGCCAGCAGTTTTCAGGCCGGGACAGGGGGCGCGCAAGAGACCCAGTACTTC.